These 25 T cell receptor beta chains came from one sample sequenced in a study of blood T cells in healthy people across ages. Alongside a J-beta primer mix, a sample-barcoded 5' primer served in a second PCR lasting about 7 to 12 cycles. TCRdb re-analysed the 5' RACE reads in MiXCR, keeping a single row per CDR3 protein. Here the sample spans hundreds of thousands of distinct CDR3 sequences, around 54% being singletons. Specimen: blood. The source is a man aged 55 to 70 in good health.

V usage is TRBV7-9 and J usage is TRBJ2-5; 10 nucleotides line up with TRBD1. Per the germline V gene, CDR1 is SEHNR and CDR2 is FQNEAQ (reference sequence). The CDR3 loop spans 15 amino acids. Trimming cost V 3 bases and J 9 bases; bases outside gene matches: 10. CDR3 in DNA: TGTGCCAGCAGCTTCGCGCTGGACAGGGGGTTGGCCCAGTACTTC. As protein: CASSFALDRGLAQYF. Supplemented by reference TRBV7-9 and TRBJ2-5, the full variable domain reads DTGVSQNPRHKITKRGQNVTFRCDPISEHNRLYWYRQTLGQGPEFLTYFQNEAQLEKSRLLSDRFSAERPKGSFSTLEIQRTEQGDSAMYLCASSFALDRGLAQYFGPGTRLLVL.

CDR3 nucleotides: TGCAGTGCTAGACCGGGACAGGGGCTGGACAATGAGCAGTTCTTC. As protein: CSARPGQGLDNEQFF. This chain links TRBV20-1 with TRBJ2-1; 10 bases map to TRBD1. This CDR3 is 15 amino acids long. The V and J ends lost 2 bases and 5 bases, in that order; junction bases with no gene match: 6. CDR1 is DFQATT and CDR2 is SNEGSKA in the germline V gene (reference sequence).

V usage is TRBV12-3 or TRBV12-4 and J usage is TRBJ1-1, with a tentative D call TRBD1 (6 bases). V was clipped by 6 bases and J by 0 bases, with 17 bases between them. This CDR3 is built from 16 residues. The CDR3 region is CASSPKGDLMNTEAFF. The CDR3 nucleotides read TGTGCCAGCAGCCCCAAGGGGGACCTCATGAACACTGAAGCTTTCTTT.

The CDR3 bases are TGTGCCAGCAGCCCGGGGGCGGTGGATTCACCCCTCCACTTT. Its translation is CASSPGAVDSPLHF. The V call is TRBV2, the J call TRBJ1-6, with D possibly being TRBD1 (6 bases). The CDR3 loop spans 14 amino acids. V lost 6 bases, J lost 8 bases, and 14 bases lay in between. Germline loops: CDR1 SNHLY, CDR2 FYNNEI.

Here the CDR3 DNA reads TGTGCCTCTCGGACGGGATACCAAGAGACCCAGTACTTC. Protein: CASRTGYQETQYF. This chain uses TRBV6-2 or TRBV6-3 with TRBJ2-5; maybe TRBD2 (5 bases). V shed 11 bases and J shed 0 bases, with 13 bases lying between them. CDR1 and CDR2 (germline): MNHEY, SVGEGT. The CDR3 loop spans 13 amino acids.

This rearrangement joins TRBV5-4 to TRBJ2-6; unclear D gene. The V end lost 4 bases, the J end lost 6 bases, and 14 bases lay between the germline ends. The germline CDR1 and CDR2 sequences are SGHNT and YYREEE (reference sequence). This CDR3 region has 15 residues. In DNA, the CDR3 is TGTGCCAGCAGCCCCGACCGTGCCCAGGCCAACGTCCTGACTTTC. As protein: CASSPDRAQANVLTF.

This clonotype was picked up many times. The CDR3: CASSQDSFQVRSSYNSPLHF. CDR3 DNA: TGTGCCAGCAGCCAAGATTCATTCCAGGTACGAAGCTCCTATAATTCACCCCTCCACTTT. This chain uses TRBV3-1 with TRBJ1-6; no clear D gene. The CDR3 spans 20 residues. Between the trimmed V and J ends, which lost 0 bases and 0 bases, there was a span of 18 bases. The germline gives CDR1 LGHDT, CDR2 YNNKEL (reference sequence).

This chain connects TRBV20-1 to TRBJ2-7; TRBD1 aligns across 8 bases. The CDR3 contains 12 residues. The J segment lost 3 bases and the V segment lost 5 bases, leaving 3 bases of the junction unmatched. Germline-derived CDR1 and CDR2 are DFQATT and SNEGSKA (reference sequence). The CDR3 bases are TGCAGTGCTGTACAGGGGGACTACGAGCAGTACTTC. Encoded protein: CSAVQGDYEQYF.

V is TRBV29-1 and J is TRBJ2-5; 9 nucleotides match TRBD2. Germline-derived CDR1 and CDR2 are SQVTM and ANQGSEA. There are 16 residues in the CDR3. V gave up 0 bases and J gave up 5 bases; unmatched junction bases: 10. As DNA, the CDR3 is TGCAGCGTTGAAGACAGAGCGGGGGGTGAGTGGGAGACCCAGTACTTC. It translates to CSVEDRAGGEWETQYF.

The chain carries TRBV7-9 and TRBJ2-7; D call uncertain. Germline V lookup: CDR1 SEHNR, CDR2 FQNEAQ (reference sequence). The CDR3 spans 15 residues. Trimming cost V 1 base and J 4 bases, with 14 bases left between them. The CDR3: CASSLGVLWKYEQYF. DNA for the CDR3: TGTGCCAGCAGCTTAGGTGTCTTGTGGAAGTACGAGCAGTACTTC.

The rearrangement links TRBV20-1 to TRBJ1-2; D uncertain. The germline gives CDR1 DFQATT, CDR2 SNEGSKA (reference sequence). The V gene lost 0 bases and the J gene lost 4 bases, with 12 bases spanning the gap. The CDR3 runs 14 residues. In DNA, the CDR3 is TGCAGTGCTAGAGATCTATTGTGGGTCTATGGCTACACCTTC. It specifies CSARDLLWVYGYTF.

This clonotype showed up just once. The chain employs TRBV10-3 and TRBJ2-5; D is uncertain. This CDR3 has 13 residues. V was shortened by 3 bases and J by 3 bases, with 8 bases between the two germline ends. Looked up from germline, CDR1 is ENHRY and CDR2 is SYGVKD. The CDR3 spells CAISERPEETQYF. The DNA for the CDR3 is TGTGCCATCAGTGAACGACCCGAAGAGACCCAGTACTTC.

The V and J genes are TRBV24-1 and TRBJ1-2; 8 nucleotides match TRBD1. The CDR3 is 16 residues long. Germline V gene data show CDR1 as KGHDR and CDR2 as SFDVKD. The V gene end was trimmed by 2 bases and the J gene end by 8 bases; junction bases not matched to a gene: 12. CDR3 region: CATSDSWQGASGGYTF. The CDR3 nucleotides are TGTGCCACCAGTGATTCCTGGCAGGGGGCTTCTGGGGGCTACACCTTC.

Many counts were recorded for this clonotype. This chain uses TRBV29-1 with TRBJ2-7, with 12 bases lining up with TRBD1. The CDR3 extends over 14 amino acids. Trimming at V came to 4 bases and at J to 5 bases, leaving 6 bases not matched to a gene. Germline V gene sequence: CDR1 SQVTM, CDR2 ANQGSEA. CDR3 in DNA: TGCAGCGTTGGGGGACAGGGGGCTAAGCACGAGCAGTACTTC. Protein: CSVGGQGAKHEQYF.

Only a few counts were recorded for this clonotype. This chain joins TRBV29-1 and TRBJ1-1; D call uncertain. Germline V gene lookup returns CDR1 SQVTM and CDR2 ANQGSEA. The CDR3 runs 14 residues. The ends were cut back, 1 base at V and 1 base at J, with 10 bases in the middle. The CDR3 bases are TGCAGCGTTGAAGGCCGCCTGGGGAACACTGAAGCTTTCTTT. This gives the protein CSVEGRLGNTEAFF.

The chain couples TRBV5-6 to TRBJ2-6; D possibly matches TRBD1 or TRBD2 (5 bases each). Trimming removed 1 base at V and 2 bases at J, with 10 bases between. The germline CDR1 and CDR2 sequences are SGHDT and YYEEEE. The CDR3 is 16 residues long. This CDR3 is CASSLWGPTGANVLTF. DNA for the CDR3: TGTGCCAGCAGCTTGTGGGGACCAACTGGGGCCAACGTCCTGACTTTC.

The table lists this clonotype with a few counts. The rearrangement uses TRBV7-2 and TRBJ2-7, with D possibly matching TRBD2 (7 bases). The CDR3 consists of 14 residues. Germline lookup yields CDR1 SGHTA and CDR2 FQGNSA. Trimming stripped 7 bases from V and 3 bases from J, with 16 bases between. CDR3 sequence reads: CASTADGGHYEQYF. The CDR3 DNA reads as TGTGCCAGCACCGCCGACGGGGGGCACTACGAGCAGTACTTC.

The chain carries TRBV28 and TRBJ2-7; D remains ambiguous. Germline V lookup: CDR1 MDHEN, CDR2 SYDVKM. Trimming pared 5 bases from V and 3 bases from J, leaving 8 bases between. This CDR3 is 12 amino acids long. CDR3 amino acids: CASSTLIYEQYF. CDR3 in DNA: TGTGCCAGCAGTACCCTGATCTACGAGCAGTACTTC. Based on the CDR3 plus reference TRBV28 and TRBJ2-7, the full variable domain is DVKVTQSSRYLVKRTGEKVFLECVQDMDHENMFWYRQDPGLGLRLIYFSYDVKMKEKGDIPEGYSVSREKKERFSLILESASTNQTSMYLCASSTLIYEQYFGPGTRLTVT.

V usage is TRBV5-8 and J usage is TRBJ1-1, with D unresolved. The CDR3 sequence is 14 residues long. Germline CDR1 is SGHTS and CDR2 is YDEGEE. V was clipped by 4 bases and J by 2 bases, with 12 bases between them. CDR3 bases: TGTGCCAGCAGCCCCGGCTGGAGAAACACTGAAGCTTTCTTT. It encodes CASSPGWRNTEAFF.

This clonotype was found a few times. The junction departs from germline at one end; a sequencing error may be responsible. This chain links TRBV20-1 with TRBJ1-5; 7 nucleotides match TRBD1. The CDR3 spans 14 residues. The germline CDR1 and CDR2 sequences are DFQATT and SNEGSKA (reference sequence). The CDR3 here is CSARGTDANQPQHF. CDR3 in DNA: TGCAGTGCCAGAGGGACAGACGCTAATCAGCCCCAGCATTTT.

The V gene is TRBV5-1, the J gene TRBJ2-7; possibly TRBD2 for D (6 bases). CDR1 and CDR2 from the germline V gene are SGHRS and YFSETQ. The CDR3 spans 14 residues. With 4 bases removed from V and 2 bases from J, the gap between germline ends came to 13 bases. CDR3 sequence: CASSPDAGTYEQYF. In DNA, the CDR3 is TGCGCCAGCAGCCCCGACGCGGGAACCTACGAGCAGTACTTC.

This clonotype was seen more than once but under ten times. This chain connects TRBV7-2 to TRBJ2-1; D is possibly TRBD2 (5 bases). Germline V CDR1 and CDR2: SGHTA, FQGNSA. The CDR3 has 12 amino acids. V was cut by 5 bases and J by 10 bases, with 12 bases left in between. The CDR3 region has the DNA TGTGCCAGCAGCCCAGACTACGGAGAGCAGTTCTTC. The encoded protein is CASSPDYGEQFF.

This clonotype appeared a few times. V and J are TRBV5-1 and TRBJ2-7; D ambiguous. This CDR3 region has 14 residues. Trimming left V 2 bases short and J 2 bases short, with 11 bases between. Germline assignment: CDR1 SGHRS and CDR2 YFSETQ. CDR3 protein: CASSLTVMAYEQYF. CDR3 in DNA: TGCGCCAGCAGCTTAACGGTTATGGCCTACGAGCAGTACTTC.

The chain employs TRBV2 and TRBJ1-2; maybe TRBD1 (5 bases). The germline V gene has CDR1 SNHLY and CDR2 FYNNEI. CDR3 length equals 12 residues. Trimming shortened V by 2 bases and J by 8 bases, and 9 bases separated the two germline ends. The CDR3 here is CASSELGGGYTF. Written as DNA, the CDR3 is TGTGCCAGCAGTGAACTGGGGGGGGGCTACACCTTC. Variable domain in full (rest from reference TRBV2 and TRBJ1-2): EPEVTQTPSHQVTQMGQEVILRCVPISNHLYFYWYRQILGQKVEFLVSFYNNEISEKSEIFDDQFSVERPDGSNFTLKIRSTKLEDSAMYFCASSELGGGYTFGSGTRLTVV.

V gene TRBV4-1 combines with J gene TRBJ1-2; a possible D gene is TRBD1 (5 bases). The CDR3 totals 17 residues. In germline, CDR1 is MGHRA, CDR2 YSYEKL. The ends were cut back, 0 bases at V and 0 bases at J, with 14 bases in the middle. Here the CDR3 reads CASSQDPGQGANYGYTF. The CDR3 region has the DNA TGCGCCAGCAGCCAAGATCCCGGGCAGGGAGCTAACTATGGCTACACCTTC.